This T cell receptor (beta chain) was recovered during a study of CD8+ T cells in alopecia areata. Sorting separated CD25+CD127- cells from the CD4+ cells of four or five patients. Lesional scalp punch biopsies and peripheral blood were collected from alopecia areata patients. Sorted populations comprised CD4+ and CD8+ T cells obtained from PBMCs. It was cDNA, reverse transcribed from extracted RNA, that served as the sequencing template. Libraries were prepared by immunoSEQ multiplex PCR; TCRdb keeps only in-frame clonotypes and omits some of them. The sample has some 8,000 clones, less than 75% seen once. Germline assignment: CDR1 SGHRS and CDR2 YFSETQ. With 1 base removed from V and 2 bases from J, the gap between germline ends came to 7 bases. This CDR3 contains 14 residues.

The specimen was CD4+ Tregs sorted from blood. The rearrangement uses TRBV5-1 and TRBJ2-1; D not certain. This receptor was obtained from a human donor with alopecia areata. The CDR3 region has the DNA TGCGCCAGCAGCTTGCAGGACCCCTACAATGAGCAGTTCTTC. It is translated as CASSLQDPYNEQFF.